These 23 T cell receptor beta chains originate from one sample sequenced in a study of cytomegalovirus exposure and HLA in healthy donors. Primers: 60 Vbeta forward and 13 Jbeta reverse. The table came from immunoSEQ multiplex PCR; TCRdb's copy has only in-frame clones and leaves some out. The table has more than 150,000 clones, approximately 84% seen once. Sequencing was carried out using PBMCs. These receptors all come from a girl less than two years old in good health and CMV-seronegative.

The chain employs TRBV13 and TRBJ2-3; TRBD2 might be the D (6 bases). This CDR3 is built from 17 residues. Germline V gene lookup returns CDR1 PRHDT and CDR2 FYEKMQ (reference sequence). Trimming cost V 1 base and J 0 bases, with 14 bases left between them. This CDR3 is CASSLEAGIMSTDTQYF. CDR3 DNA: TGTGCCAGCAGCTTAGAGGCGGGGATCATGAGCACAGATACGCAGTATTTT.

The chain has TRBV7-9 and TRBJ2-1, with TRBD1 identical over 7 bases. This CDR3 has 16 residues. Germline V CDR1 and CDR2: SEHNR, FQNEAQ (reference sequence). With 5 bases clipped from V and 2 bases from J, the junction kept 9 bases outside the gene matches. CDR3 bases: TGTGCCAGCAGCGCCTCAGACGGACAGGCCTACAATGAGCAGTTCTTC. It translates to CASSASDGQAYNEQFF.

This rearrangement joins TRBV4-2 to TRBJ2-5, with TRBD2 matching over 7 bases. V shed 5 bases, J shed 2 bases, and the junction held 2 bases outside the gene matches. This CDR3 comprises 13 residues. From germline, CDR1 is LGHNA and CDR2 YNFKEQ. The chain's CDR3 is CASSSGLQETQYF. The CDR3 region has the DNA TGTGCCAGCAGCTCGGGACTACAAGAGACCCAGTACTTC.

The rearrangement joins TRBV30 to TRBJ2-3; TRBD2 matches 8 bases. The CDR3 contains 13 residues. Germline CDR1 is GTSNPN and CDR2 is SVGIG (reference sequence). J gave up 6 bases and V 4 bases, and 6 bases lay outside the gene matches. DNA of the CDR3: TGTGCCTGGAACGCGGGGGGAGTGGATACGCAGTATTTT. Protein: CAWNAGGVDTQYF.

The rearrangement uses TRBV5-3 and TRBJ1-6; no definite D call. TRBV5-3 is designated an ORF whose function remains uncertain. V was pared by 0 bases and J by 7 bases, with 8 bases between. This CDR3 has 14 residues. The CDR3 nucleotides are TGTGCCAGAAGCTTGGACAGTAAAAATTCACCCCTCCACTTT. This gives the protein CARSLDSKNSPLHF.

For the CDR3, the DNA is TGCGCCAGCAGCCTTCGGGTTAGCGGGACTGGCTCCTACAATGAGCAGTTCTTC. Its protein is CASSLRVSGTGSYNEQFF. V usage is TRBV4-3 and J usage is TRBJ2-1; 8 bases are a match to TRBD2. Looked up from germline, CDR1 is LGHNA and CDR2 is YSLEER. The CDR3 consists of 18 residues. Unmatched junction bases numbered 11, after V lost 4 bases and J lost 0 bases.

V usage is TRBV7-9 and J usage is TRBJ1-4; 10 bases are shared with TRBD1. V lost 6 bases and J lost 8; bases outside the gene matches: 6. The length of the CDR3 is 14 residues. CDR1 SEHNR and CDR2 FQNEAQ come from the germline V gene (reference sequence). The CDR3 protein is CASRRGTGDEKLFF. The CDR3 nucleotides are TGTGCCAGCAGGAGGGGGACAGGGGACGAAAAACTGTTTTTT.

The V gene is TRBV6-5, the J gene TRBJ2-7; TRBD1 aligns across 8 bases. After removal of 5 bases from V and 3 bases from J, the junction contained 6 bases not matched to a gene. CDR1 is MNHEY and CDR2 is SVGAGI in the germline V gene. The length of the CDR3 is 14 residues. This chain's CDR3 is CASSRDRSIYEQYF. In nucleotides, the CDR3 is TGTGCCAGCAGTAGGGACAGGTCGATCTACGAGCAGTACTTC.

The rearrangement joins TRBV4-1 to TRBJ1-1; TRBD1 might be the D (6 bases). The CDR3 is 17 amino acids. V was pared by 3 bases and J by 0 bases, with 17 bases between. Germline CDR1 is MGHRA and CDR2 is YSYEKL. The CDR3 reads CASSQPGGRSMNTEAFF. For the CDR3, the DNA is TGCGCCAGCAGCCAGCCTGGGGGCAGGTCCATGAACACTGAAGCTTTCTTT.

The chain recombines TRBV9 with TRBJ1-2; TRBD1 matches 9 bases. Germline trimming cut 3 bases from V and 7 bases from J; bases unmatched to any gene: 10. The CDR3 is 15 residues long. Germline CDR1 is SGDLS and CDR2 is YYNGEE. The CDR3 sequence: CASSATNRGRGGYTF. DNA for the CDR3: TGTGCCAGCAGCGCCACGAACAGGGGGCGCGGTGGCTACACCTTC.

The gene calls are TRBV6-5 and TRBJ1-4; 11 positions match TRBD1. Germline lookup yields CDR1 MNHEY and CDR2 SVGAGI. There are 13 residues in the CDR3. The CDR3 coding sequence is TGTGCGGTCAGGACAGGGGGCTATGAAAAACTGTTTTTT. Translating gives CAVRTGGYEKLFF.

DNA for the CDR3: TGTGCCAGCAGTCAACCGGGGGACAGGGTTGACGAGCAGTACTTC. Translated, it gives CASSQPGDRVDEQYF. V gene TRBV6-1 combines with J gene TRBJ2-7; TRBD1 aligns across 9 bases. There are 15 residues in the CDR3. CDR1 is MNHNS and CDR2 is SASEGT in the germline V gene. With V trimmed by 5 bases and J by 5 bases, 10 bases remained unmatched.

This chain joins TRBV4-3 and TRBJ2-7; maybe TRBD2 (5 bases). This CDR3 is built from 15 residues. V was cut by 1 base and J by 1 base, with 11 bases left in between. Germline CDR1 and CDR2: LGHNA and YSLEER. The CDR3 sequence: CASSQGTLPSYEQYF. CDR3 nucleotide sequence: TGCGCCAGCAGCCAAGGGACTCTTCCTTCCTACGAGCAGTACTTC.

The rearrangement joins TRBV19 to TRBJ2-4; the D gene is possibly TRBD1 (6 bases). Trimming took 3 bases from V and 5 from J, leaving 11 bases between them. The CDR3 has 14 residues. Germline loops: CDR1 LNHDA, CDR2 SQIVND (reference sequence). Here the CDR3 reads CASSMWGPQNIQYF. The CDR3 DNA reads TGTGCCAGTAGTATGTGGGGGCCTCAAAACATTCAGTACTTC.

This rearrangement joins TRBV10-2 to TRBJ1-4, with 8 bases that match TRBD1. Losses at the gene ends were 3 bases for V and 8 bases for J; bases not matched to a gene: 8. CDR1 is WSHSY, CDR2 SAAADI, per germline. This CDR3 is built from 15 residues. Here the CDR3 reads CASSDAGTGREKLFF. The CDR3 bases are TGCGCCAGCAGTGACGCCGGGACAGGCAGGGAAAAACTGTTTTTT.

The V and J genes are TRBV30 and TRBJ1-2; D unclear. Germline values: CDR1 GTSNPN, CDR2 SVGIG (reference sequence). Trimming pared 1 base from V and 0 bases from J, leaving 9 bases between. The CDR3 extends over 14 amino acids. CDR3 DNA sequence: TGTGCCTGGAGTGCAACGGGAGCTAACTATGGCTACACCTTC. Residues: CAWSATGANYGYTF.

V is TRBV7-7 and J is TRBJ2-2; 8 nucleotides align to TRBD2. The CDR3 runs 18 residues. Per the germline V gene, CDR1 is SSHAT and CDR2 is FNYEAQ (reference sequence). The ends lost 5 bases at V and 0 bases at J; junction bases unmatched: 11. The chain's CDR3 is CASSQLPGLAPNTGELFF. CDR3 coding DNA: TGTGCCAGCAGCCAACTCCCCGGACTAGCCCCGAACACCGGGGAGCTGTTTTTT.

V is TRBV30 and J is TRBJ1-5, with D tentatively TRBD1 (5 bases). Germline V CDR1 and CDR2: GTSNPN, SVGIG (reference sequence). The CDR3 is 16 residues long. The V and J ends lost 2 bases and 4 bases respectively, with 18 bases between them. Here the CDR3 reads CAWSYRSVGPNQPQHF. CDR3 DNA: TGTGCCTGGAGTTACAGGTCCGTCGGTCCAAATCAGCCCCAGCATTTT. Using reference TRBV30 and TRBJ1-5 for the parts outside the CDR3, the full variable domain is SQTIHQWPATLVQPVGSPLSLECTVEGTSNPNLYWYRQAAGRGLQLLFYSVGIGQISSEVPQNLSASRPQDRQFILSSKKLLLSDSGFYLCAWSYRSVGPNQPQHFGDGTRLSIL.

The table lists this clone with a few counts. The rearrangement joins TRBV7-9 to TRBJ2-7, with TRBD2 identical over 8 bases. Trimming at V came to 3 bases and at J to 3 bases, leaving 7 bases not matched to a gene. The CDR3 length is 15 residues. From germline, CDR1 is SEHNR and CDR2 FQNEAQ (reference sequence). The CDR3 protein is CASSFAIAGFYEQYF. CDR3 sequence (DNA): TGTGCCAGCAGCTTCGCCATAGCGGGGTTCTACGAGCAGTACTTC. Drawing the rest from reference TRBV7-9 and TRBJ2-7, the complete variable domain is DTGVSQNPRHKITKRGQNVTFRCDPISEHNRLYWYRQTLGQGPEFLTYFQNEAQLEKSRLLSDRFSAERPKGSFSTLEIQRTEQGDSAMYLCASSFAIAGFYEQYFGPGTRLTVT.

V and J are TRBV19 and TRBJ1-2; D might be TRBD1 (6 bases). The germline V gene encodes CDR1 LNHDA and CDR2 SQIVND (reference sequence). Trimming shortened V by 2 bases and J by 5 bases, and 12 bases separated the two germline ends. This CDR3 contains 14 residues. DNA for the CDR3: TGTGCCAGTAGTATAACAGGGACGGAATATGGCTACACCTTC. This sequence encodes CASSITGTEYGYTF.

As to this clone: The junction departs from the called germline gene at one end, perhaps through a read error. The chain is built from TRBV6-5 and TRBJ2-7; 7 bases map to TRBD2. The CDR3 is made up of 10 amino acids. From germline, CDR1 is MNHEY and CDR2 SVGAGI. The CDR3 spells CASTPGGSSF. CDR3 bases: TGTGCCAGCACCCCCGGGGGGTCCTCATTC.

This clone was detected once. The rearrangement links TRBV4-1 to TRBJ1-2; a weak D match, TRBD1 (5 bases). The CDR3 covers 14 residues. Trimming pared 0 bases from V and 4 bases from J, leaving 9 bases between. Per germline, CDR1 MGHRA and CDR2 YSYEKL. The CDR3 here is CASSQEWDSYGYTF. DNA of the CDR3: TGCGCCAGCAGCCAAGAATGGGACTCCTATGGCTACACCTTC.

This chain's CDR3 is CASSLLGGYTEAFF. Here the CDR3 DNA reads TGTGCCAGCAGTTTATTGGGAGGGTACACTGAAGCTTTCTTT. The chain is built from TRBV27 and TRBJ1-1; D is uncertain. The CDR3 has 14 residues. Germline V gives CDR1 MNHEY, CDR2 SMNVEV (reference sequence). The V end lost 1 base, the J end lost 3 bases, and 9 bases lay between the germline ends.